This T cell receptor (beta chain) was obtained from a study of OX40 agonist ivuxolimab in advanced cancers. Study context: The treatment was a fully human IgG2 OX40 agonist, ivuxolimab. Of the patients, three showed partial responses, one with hepatocellular carcinoma and two with cutaneous melanoma.

Note on this clone: As yet, its antigen is unknown.

CDR3 length: 15 residues. The germline gives CDR1 SSHAT, CDR2 FNYEAQ (reference sequence). V lost 0 bases to trimming and J lost 8 bases, with 14 bases between them. Sequenced by immunoSEQ multiplex PCR; TCRdb stores in-frame clones only, minus some. This table holds more than 90,000 clones, about 80% found once. Study-wide findings and caveats: Among T cells, CD8+ cells averaged more expanded clones than CD4+ cells.

The investigators sampled blood at baseline, at cycle 4 day 1, and at cycle 7 day 1. The sample in question was CD4+ or CD8+ T cells sorted from blood, obtained in a trial of the OX40 agonist ivuxolimab. V usage is TRBV7-7 and J usage is TRBJ2-1, with D perhaps matching TRBD2 (5 bases). The clonotype was recovered from an adult with an advanced solid tumor such as melanoma, head and neck, liver or kidney cancer. This chain's CDR3 is CASSLALTGGDEQFF. The CDR3 DNA sequence: TGTGCCAGCAGCTTAGCGCTCACCGGAGGCGATGAGCAGTTCTTC.